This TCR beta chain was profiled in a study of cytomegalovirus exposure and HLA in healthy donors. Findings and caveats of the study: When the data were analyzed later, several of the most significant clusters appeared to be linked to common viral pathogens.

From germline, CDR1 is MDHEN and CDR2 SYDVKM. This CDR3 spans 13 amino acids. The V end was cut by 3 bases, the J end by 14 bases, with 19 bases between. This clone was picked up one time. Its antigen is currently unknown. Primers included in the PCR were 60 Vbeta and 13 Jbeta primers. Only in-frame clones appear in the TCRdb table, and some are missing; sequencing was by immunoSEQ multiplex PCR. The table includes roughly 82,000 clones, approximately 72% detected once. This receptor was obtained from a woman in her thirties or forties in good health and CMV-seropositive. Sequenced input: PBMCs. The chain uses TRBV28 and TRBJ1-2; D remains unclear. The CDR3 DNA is TGTGCCAGCAGTTTTGGCTGGGCACAGTCCCTTACCTTC. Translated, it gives CASSFGWAQSLTF.